Sequencing of this T cell receptor (beta chain) was carried out in a study of CD4 T cells in relation to SARS-CoV-2 and coronaviruses. Naive and memory CD4+ T cells came from enriched cryopreserved PBMCs. TCRdb's table, derived via immunoSEQ multiplex PCR, lists solely in-frame clones and lacks some. The table has 50,000 to 65,000 clones, 92% seen once. Germline values: CDR1 SEHNR, CDR2 FQNEAQ (reference sequence). CDR3 length: 18 residues. V was cut by 4 bases and J by 0 bases, with 22 bases left in between. Findings of the study overall: The cross-reactivity analysis covered only spike protein, not other viral proteins. Compared with monoreactive clones, crossreactive clones showed significantly weaker SARS-CoV-2 expansion.

Note on this clone: Antigen: not known.

The sequence was collected from an adult with COVID-19. This rearrangement joins TRBV7-9 to TRBJ2-7; either TRBD1 or TRBD2 may supply D (5 bases each). The specimen sequenced was naive CD4+ T cells from PBMCs. Subset meaning: naive CD4+ T cells isolated by negative enrichment. The CDR3 reads CASSSPGSGRMSSYEQYF. The CDR3 DNA sequence: TGTGCCAGCAGCTCTCCCGGGTCGGGGCGGATGAGCTCCTACGAGCAGTACTTC.